This T cell receptor (beta chain) was retrieved from a study of blood T cell repertoires in COVID-19 (dated by TCRdb to about 2020). For the wider study: The collaborator samples originated in the United States, Italy and Spain and spanned the acute and convalescent phases of COVID-19. The prospective study material was composed of cDNA or gDNA derived from T cells, B-cell-depleted T cells, or PBMCs. Subjects who had been exposed to COVID-19, were actively infected with it, or had recovered from it provided the deeply sampled blood TCRbeta repertoires that made up the dataset. The repertoires were released in a freely available public database meant as a resource for research on the immune response to SARS-CoV-2. The samples were drawn from two sources: the first 160 participants of the ongoing ImmuneRACE study, and some 1,300 subjects contributed by 6 global collaborators. Nearly every sample came with metadata listing a de-identified subject ID, COVID-19 status, age in years and sex. Where available, HLA class I and class II types were taken from metadata supplied by the sample provider and were not determined by assay-based typing. The study at large found these results: Clinical and demographic metadata were provided uncurated, with the amount varying by source and participant.

The trim is 1 base for V and 5 bases for J, with a gap of 14 bases between the germline ends. Its CDR3 holds 16 amino acids, cysteine through phenylalanine. The CDR3 DNA has 48 bases and is translated from base 1. CDR1 is given as SGHDN and CDR2 as FVKESK, both from the germline V gene. The immunoSEQ Assay, a bias-controlled multiplex PCR, was used to amplify TCRbeta CDR3 regions from genomic DNA. The study's processing was this. Nucleated cell counts per sample were estimated from amplification of reference gene primers within the assay. Sequence reads were collapsed and filtered to measure the absolute abundance of every unique TCRbeta CDR3 rearrangement. For each sample, productive Simpson clonality was calculated by taking the square root of Simpson's diversity index across productive rearrangements. Entries here come from immuneACCESS through TCRdb and include only in-frame sequences with V and J called. Some clones fail to appear in such tables; in the studies checked, an unresolved V gene covers under half of the shortfall, and the cause of the remainder is unknown. Clonal size and the V and J genes are those of that table, whereas D and trimming came from the DNA. For this sample there are roughly 400,000 clones; 70% to 90% appear just once. About 2.3% of the sample comes from the top ten.

In Seattle, one collaborating source enrolled patients while the infection was active and tracked those patients longitudinally over the course of disease. Collaborating institutions collected whole blood in K2EDTA tubes following their own protocols. For TCRbeta analysis, collaborators shipped samples as frozen whole blood, isolated PBMCs, or DNA extracted from either of those sample types. In regard to this clone: Its antigen is still unknown. Per-base quality was not reported, and no clone a single base away is much larger than it.

The receptor was isolated from a woman in her fifties or sixties with COVID-19, enrolled during active disease. Rearrangement joined TRBV14 to TRBJ2-2, with TRBD2 as a weak D call on 6 bases. The sequenced sample was peripheral blood. The DNA sequence is given as TGTGCCAGCAGCCAAGTTTTGCGGGGAAGAACCGGGGAGCTGTTTTTT. This translates into CASSQVLRGRTGELFF. The variable domain in full, with residues beyond the CDR3 obtained from the reference TRBV14 and TRBJ2-2 genes, is EAGVTQFPSHSVIEKGQTVTLRCDPISGHDNLYWYRRVMGKEIKFLLHFVKESKQDESGMPNNRFLAERTGGTYSTLKVQPAELEDSGVYFCASSQVLRGRTGELFFGEGSRLTVL.